This passage covers 22 T cell receptor beta chains from one sample sequenced in a study of metastatic and nonmetastatic thyroid tumors. Thyroid surgery was preceded by no treatment in any patient. TCRdb re-analyzed the PCR reads using MiXCR. The sample shows approximately 21,000 clones, 25% to 30% of them seen only once. The sequenced sample was tumor tissue. Every receptor here comes from a male donor with papillary thyroid cancer or a benign thyroid nodule (not recorded which). Some clones in this sample may be carry-over from other donors' samples.

This chain joins TRBV3-1 and TRBJ2-1; weak D call: TRBD2 (6 bases). Germline V gives CDR1 LGHDT, CDR2 YNNKEL (reference sequence). The V end was cut by 4 bases, the J end by 5 bases, with 15 bases between. There are 15 residues in the CDR3. CDR3 in amino acids: CASSLPGTQHNEQFF. The DNA of the CDR3 is TGTGCCAGCAGCCTTCCCGGGACTCAACACAATGAGCAGTTCTTC.

The rearrangement joins TRBV5-5 to TRBJ1-6; D is undetermined. CDR3 length: 14 residues. The germline CDR1 and CDR2 sequences are SGHKS and YYEKEE (reference sequence). V lost 2 bases and J lost 7, with 10 bases in between. CDR3 in amino acids: CASSFNTGNSPLHF. The CDR3 bases are TGTGCCAGCAGCTTCAACACGGGAAATTCACCCCTCCACTTT.

In this sample, this clone turned up a few times. Sequence at one end of the junction differs from germline and may be a read error. Other DNA variants within this sample encode the same CDR3. CDR3: CASSEGWASYEQYF. The CDR3 DNA is TGTGCCAGCAGCGAGGGCTGGGCCTCCTATGAGCAGTACTTC. The chain joins TRBV12-3 or TRBV12-4 to TRBJ2-7; D possibly corresponds to TRBD2 (5 bases). The CDR3 totals 14 residues.

V usage is TRBV5-1 and J usage is TRBJ2-7; no definite D call. The CDR3 is 12 residues long. Trimming shortened V by 4 bases and J by 8 bases, and 13 bases separated the two germline ends. Germline V gene lookup returns CDR1 SGHRS and CDR2 YFSETQ. The CDR3 spells CASSMDGYQQYF. CDR3 DNA: TGCGCCAGCAGCATGGACGGATACCAGCAGTACTTC.

Sample share makes this clone medium-sized. The J gene is TRBJ2-3, the V gene TRBV5-1, with 7 positions matching TRBD1. Germline lookup yields CDR1 SGHRS and CDR2 YFSETQ. The CDR3 sequence is 16 residues long. The V gene end was trimmed by 0 bases and the J gene end by 5 bases; junction bases not matched to a gene: 9. The CDR3 reads CASSLETGLLQDTQYF. The CDR3 DNA reads TGCGCCAGCAGCTTGGAGACAGGGTTGCTGCAAGATACGCAGTATTTT.

The V call is TRBV7-6, the J call TRBJ2-2; D not certain. V was shortened by 2 bases and J by 2 bases, with 9 bases between the two germline ends. This CDR3 region has 15 residues. CDR1 is SGHVS and CDR2 is FNYEAQ in the germline V gene. The CDR3 sequence: CASSLLVTNTGELFF. Here the CDR3 DNA reads TGTGCCAGCAGCTTACTGGTGACTAACACCGGGGAGCTGTTTTTT.

The V and J genes are TRBV5-1 and TRBJ2-7; no clear D gene. Deletions cut 0 bases from V and 4 bases from J, with 11 bases between. Germline lookup yields CDR1 SGHRS and CDR2 YFSETQ. The CDR3 consists of 14 residues. The CDR3 region has the DNA TGCGCCAGCAGCTTGGTGGCAGACCTTTACGAGCAGTACTTC. Protein sequence: CASSLVADLYEQYF. The variable domain in full, completed from reference TRBV5-1 and TRBJ2-7, reads KAGVTQTPRYLIKTRGQQVTLSCSPISGHRSVSWYQQTPGQGLQFLFEYFSETQRNKGNFPGRFSGRQFSNSRSEMNVSTLELGDSALYLCASSLVADLYEQYFGPGTRLTVT.

The V call is TRBV5-1, the J call TRBJ1-2; D is ambiguous. Per germline, CDR1 SGHRS and CDR2 YFSETQ. The CDR3 has 15 amino acids. V was clipped by 4 bases and J by 4 bases, with 17 bases between them. In DNA form, the CDR3 reads TGCGCCAGCAGCACCGGTGGGCCGAACATCTATGGCTACACCTTC. Its translation is CASSTGGPNIYGYTF.

The sample holds a few counts of this clone. The chain joins TRBV6-1 to TRBJ1-5, with D perhaps matching TRBD1 (5 bases). The CDR3 sequence is 16 residues long. Trimming left V 2 bases short and J 8 bases short, with 19 bases between. From germline, CDR1 is MNHNS and CDR2 SASEGT. The CDR3 region has the DNA TGTGCCAGCAGTGAACCCCAATCCAGGGTCAGGAAGCCCCAGCATTTT. Encoded protein: CASSEPQSRVRKPQHF.

This clone was seen only once. This chain uses TRBV20-1 with TRBJ2-1, with D possibly TRBD1 on 7 matching bases. Trimming cost V 3 bases and J 3 bases, with 21 bases left between them. This CDR3 comprises 17 residues. Germline loops: CDR1 DFQATT, CDR2 SNEGSKA (reference sequence). CDR3: CSASGTVLGGDYNEQFF. Here the CDR3 DNA reads TGCAGTGCTAGCGGGACAGTATTAGGCGGGGACTACAATGAGCAGTTCTTC.

This clone was seen ten or more times. The V call is TRBV11-2, the J call TRBJ2-3, with D hard to call. Germline CDR1 SGHAT, CDR2 FQNNGV. The V and J ends lost 3 bases and 0 bases respectively, with 13 bases between them. The CDR3 length is 16 residues. The CDR3 DNA follows: TGTGCCAGCAGCTTGGGCCTGAGTGGGAGCACAGATACGCAGTATTTT. It translates to CASSLGLSGSTDTQYF. The complete variable domain, with remaining parts taken from reference TRBV11-2 and TRBJ2-3, reads EAGVAQSPRYKIIEKRQSVAFWCNPISGHATLYWYQQILGQGPKLLIQFQNNGVVDDSQLPKDRFSAERLKGVDSTLKIQPAKLEDSAVYLCASSLGLSGSTDTQYFGPGTRLTVL.

In this sample, this clone turned up a few times. V gene TRBV12-3 or TRBV12-4 combines with J gene TRBJ2-1; 9 bases agree with TRBD1. The junction had 3 bases not matched to a gene; V was cut back by 6 bases and J by 6 bases. The CDR3 is 13 residues long. The CDR3 spells CASRRDRANEQFF. DNA of the CDR3: TGTGCCAGCAGACGGGACAGGGCCAATGAGCAGTTCTTC.

The chain recombines TRBV20-1 with TRBJ1-3; TRBD1 might be the D (5 bases). The CDR3 is 13 amino acids. The V and J ends lost 3 bases and 0 bases respectively, with 6 bases between them. Germline values: CDR1 DFQATT, CDR2 SNEGSKA (reference sequence). The CDR3 bases are TGCAGTGCTAGGGGGGTCTCTGGAAACACCATATATTTT. As protein: CSARGVSGNTIYF.

This clone rates as medium-sized. The V and J genes are TRBV27 and TRBJ2-2; D gene unclear. Germline assignment: CDR1 MNHEY and CDR2 SMNVEV (reference sequence). This CDR3 region has 16 residues. Trimming stripped 2 bases from V and 3 bases from J, with 13 bases between. The CDR3: CASSLSLYGYTGELFF. The CDR3 coding sequence is TGTGCCAGCAGTTTAAGCCTCTACGGTTACACCGGGGAGCTGTTTTTT.

This clone appeared a few times. The V and J genes are TRBV28 and TRBJ2-7; TRBD1 agrees at 11 bases. The CDR3 is 16 amino acids. Germline lookup yields CDR1 MDHEN and CDR2 SYDVKM. Trimming at V came to 5 bases and at J to 0 bases, leaving 6 bases not matched to a gene. The CDR3 loop is CASSNGDRGSSYEQYF. The DNA of the CDR3 is TGTGCCAGCAGTAATGGGGACAGGGGGAGCTCCTACGAGCAGTACTTC.

This clone occurred a few times. The genes are TRBV6-6 and TRBJ1-2; D uncertain. The CDR3 runs 14 residues. Between the trimmed V and J ends, which lost 2 bases and 5 bases, there was a span of 12 bases. Germline CDR1 reads MNHNY; CDR2 reads SVGAGI (reference sequence). CDR3 sequence reads: CASSYVSGRYGYTF. The CDR3, as DNA: TGTGCCAGCAGTTACGTATCCGGGAGGTATGGCTACACCTTC.

This clone was picked up a small number of times. The rearrangement joins TRBV12-3 or TRBV12-4 to TRBJ2-7; tentatively, D is TRBD1 (6 bases). The V end was cut by 3 bases, the J end by 12 bases, with 12 bases between. The CDR3 consists of 11 residues. CDR3 protein: CASSLGKGVYF. CDR3 coding DNA: TGTGCCAGCAGTTTGGGCAAGGGGGTGTACTTC.

This clone is medium-sized by share. J is TRBJ2-1 and V is TRBV20-1; D might be TRBD2 (5 bases). With 2 bases removed from V and 1 base from J, the gap between germline ends came to 6 bases. The CDR3 runs to 13 residues. CDR1 DFQATT and CDR2 SNEGSKA come from the germline V gene (reference sequence). In DNA form, the CDR3 reads TGCAGTGCTAGAACGGGATCCTACAATGAGCAGTTCTTC. Residues: CSARTGSYNEQFF.

This chain uses TRBV18 with TRBJ1-5; no reliable D call. CDR3 length: 15 residues. Per germline, CDR1 KGHSH and CDR2 LQKENI. V was clipped by 1 base and J by 0 bases, with 7 bases between them. Written as DNA, the CDR3 is TGTGCCAGCTCACCACAGGGATATAGCAATCAGCCCCAGCATTTT. Translating gives CASSPQGYSNQPQHF.

The chain has TRBV11-1 and TRBJ2-1, with D perhaps TRBD2 (6 bases). The germline CDR1 and CDR2 sequences are SGHAT and FQDESV (reference sequence). CDR3 length equals 15 residues. V was clipped by 1 base and J by 11 bases, with 18 bases between them. The CDR3 DNA follows: TGTGCCAGCAGCTTAGGGGGCGGGGCATGGGATAAGCAGTTCTTC. Its translation is CASSLGGGAWDKQFF.

This chain uses TRBV20-1 with TRBJ2-1, with TRBD1 matching 7 bases. The germline V gene has CDR1 DFQATT and CDR2 SNEGSKA (reference sequence). The CDR3 contains 15 residues. Unmatched junction bases numbered 9, after V lost 3 bases and J lost 4 bases. DNA for the CDR3: TGCAGTGCTAGGGGACAGAGTAAACGATACAATGAGCAGTTCTTC. Translating gives CSARGQSKRYNEQFF.

This clone came up many times. V usage is TRBV20-1 and J usage is TRBJ2-7; 13 bases line up with TRBD2. Trimming at V came to 2 bases and at J to 2 bases, leaving 12 bases not matched to a gene. Germline CDR1 reads DFQATT; CDR2 reads SNEGSKA (reference sequence). The CDR3 has 18 amino acids. DNA of the CDR3: TGCAGTGCTAGACCTTCCGGGACTAGCGGGAAGGGAGCCTACGAGCAGTACTTC. Amino acids: CSARPSGTSGKGAYEQYF.